This TCR beta chain is from a study of blood T cell repertoires in COVID-19. Across the study: The cDNA or gDNA used as material had been derived from T cells, B-cell-depleted T cells, or PBMCs.

V dropped 4 bases and J dropped 8; count of bases not matched to a gene: 5. Germline V gene lookup returns CDR1 GTSNPN and CDR2 SVGIG (reference sequence). The CDR3 runs 13 residues. Study processing details: Amplifying reference gene primers gave estimates of nucleated cell counts. Clones were sequenced by immunoSEQ multiplex PCR, and TCRdb holds only the in-frame ones, with some missing. The V and J calls and clone size were taken over from that table, and D and trimming were inferred from the DNA. Of tens of thousands of clones detected, over 80% appear once; the ten largest clones hold roughly 15%.

The TCR comes from a woman of 80 years or more with active or convalescent COVID-19. The sample was peripheral blood. The chain joins TRBV30 to TRBJ2-2, with TRBD1 identical over 9 bases. CDR3 protein: CAWKWDRAGELFF. In DNA, the CDR3 is TGTGCCTGGAAATGGGACAGGGCTGGGGAGCTGTTTTTT.